Each of the 27 T cell receptor beta chains below was sequenced from the same sample in a study of blood T cell repertoires in COVID-19. Generated by immunoSEQ multiplex PCR, the TCRdb table keeps only in-frame clones and is missing some. The sample shows 280,000 or so clones, 85% to 90% of them seen only once. Specimen: PBMCs or T cells enriched from blood (not recorded which). These receptors were obtained from a woman between 50 and 59 years old who had been exposed to COVID-19.

The rearrangement links TRBV6-5 to TRBJ1-2; 7 bases line up with TRBD1. V lost 5 bases, J lost 4 bases, and 7 bases stayed unmatched. The CDR3 has 14 amino acids. The germline V gene encodes CDR1 MNHEY and CDR2 SVGAGI. The CDR3 nucleotides are TGTGCCAGCAGTCCCGGGACAGAGGGCTATGGCTACACCTTC. Protein sequence: CASSPGTEGYGYTF.

This clone was found a few times. V is TRBV3-1 (or the pseudogene TRBV3-2) and J is TRBJ2-3; 9 nucleotides match TRBD2. CDR1 and CDR2 (germline): LGHDT, YNNKEL (reference sequence). The CDR3 totals 16 residues. V lost 3 bases to trimming and J lost 11 bases; unmatched junction nucleotides: 15. This chain's CDR3 is CASSQRLAAYPGGQYF. The CDR3 nucleotides are TGTGCCAGCAGCCAGAGACTAGCGGCCTATCCCGGGGGGCAGTATTTT.

This clone was seen just once. The chain couples TRBV11-2 to TRBJ1-6; 8 bases agree with TRBD1. Germline V gives CDR1 SGHAT, CDR2 FQNNGV. J lost 10 bases, V lost 5 bases, and 7 bases had no gene match. The CDR3 sequence is 14 residues long. The CDR3 DNA sequence: TGTGCCAGCAGCCTAGGACAGGGTGGGTCACCCCTCCACTTT. The encoded protein is CASSLGQGGSPLHF. Looking up the rest from reference TRBV11-2 and TRBJ1-6 gives the full variable domain: EAGVAQSPRYKIIEKRQSVAFWCNPISGHATLYWYQQILGQGPKLLIQFQNNGVVDDSQLPKDRFSAERLKGVDSTLKIQPAKLEDSAVYLCASSLGQGGSPLHFGNGTRLTVT.

The chain recombines TRBV19 with TRBJ2-7; TRBD2 is a possible D gene (7 bases). The CDR3 is 13 amino acids. CDR1 and CDR2 from the germline V gene are LNHDA and SQIVND (reference sequence). V dropped 9 bases and J dropped 1 base, with 13 bases sitting between them. Here the CDR3 reads CASAGAGSYEQYF. The CDR3 nucleotides are TGTGCCAGCGCGGGGGCAGGGTCCTACGAGCAGTACTTC.

This clone was counted only a few times. The chain links TRBV3-1 (or the pseudogene TRBV3-2) to TRBJ2-7; possibly TRBD2 for D (5 bases). The CDR3 spans 13 residues. V gave up 1 base and J gave up 9 bases, with 13 bases separating them. CDR1 and CDR2 from the germline V gene are LGHDT and YNNKEL (reference sequence). The CDR3 is CASSQVRGARQYF. The CDR3 DNA follows: TGTGCCAGCAGCCAAGTTCGGGGAGCACGGCAGTACTTC.

The rearrangement links TRBV11-2 to TRBJ2-7; TRBD2 aligns across 13 bases. The germline CDR1 and CDR2 sequences are SGHAT and FQNNGV. The CDR3 has 17 amino acids. The V gene end was trimmed by 6 bases and the J gene end by 0 bases; junction bases not matched to a gene: 8. CDR3 protein: CASSFGLAGEPSYEQYF. CDR3 nucleotide sequence: TGTGCCAGCAGTTTTGGACTAGCGGGGGAACCCTCCTACGAGCAGTACTTC.

CDR3 sequence reads: CASSSGTGERNEQFF. The CDR3 region has the DNA TGTGCCAGCAGCTCCGGGACAGGGGAGCGCAATGAGCAGTTCTTC. V usage is TRBV13 and J usage is TRBJ2-1; the match to TRBD1 covers 10 bases. The CDR3 consists of 15 residues. The V gene's germline CDR1 is PRHDT and CDR2 FYEKMQ (reference sequence). The V and J ends lost 4 bases and 6 bases, in that order; junction bases with no gene match: 6.

J is TRBJ1-6 and V is TRBV6-5; D might be TRBD1 (6 bases). Trimming stripped 4 bases from V and 2 bases from J, with 12 bases between. Germline V gives CDR1 MNHEY, CDR2 SVGAGI. CDR3 size: 16 residues. DNA for the CDR3: TGTGCCAGCAGTTTTAACAGGGCAACCTATAATTCACCCCTCCACTTT. This codes for CASSFNRATYNSPLHF.

This chain uses TRBV30 with TRBJ1-5; no definite D call. Germline CDR1 reads GTSNPN; CDR2 reads SVGIG (reference sequence). This CDR3 spans 13 amino acids. Trimming removed 2 bases at V and 9 bases at J, with 14 bases between. The CDR3 sequence is CAWSLTVEGPQHF. The DNA of the CDR3 is TGTGCCTGGAGTTTAACAGTGGAGGGGCCCCAGCATTTT.

This clone was seen many times. The V gene is TRBV5-1, the J gene TRBJ2-3, with 8 bases identical to TRBD1. CDR1 and CDR2 (germline): SGHRS, YFSETQ. CDR3 length equals 17 residues. J lost 2 bases, V lost 3 bases, and 11 bases had no gene match. The CDR3 loop is CASSSNMQGAYTDTQYF. CDR3 in DNA: TGCGCCAGCAGCTCTAACATGCAGGGGGCCTACACAGATACGCAGTATTTT.

The chain joins TRBV11-3 to TRBJ2-2; 10 bases fit TRBD1. After removal of 5 bases from V and 2 bases from J, the junction contained 5 bases not matched to a gene. The germline CDR1 and CDR2 sequences are SGHNT and YENEEA. The CDR3 covers 16 residues. This CDR3 reads CASSPGQGVNTGELFF. CDR3 nucleotide sequence: TGTGCCAGCAGCCCAGGACAGGGGGTAAACACCGGGGAGCTGTTTTTT.

V usage is TRBV5-4 and J usage is TRBJ2-2; perhaps TRBD1 as D (6 bases). The CDR3 extends over 18 amino acids. V lost 5 bases, J lost 7 bases, and 27 bases lay in between. Germline loops: CDR1 SGHNT, CDR2 YYREEE (reference sequence). The DNA for the CDR3 is TGTGCCAGCAGGGCCGGGACATCGGCACCCGGGTCCGGCGGGGAGCTGTTTTTT. Its protein is CASRAGTSAPGSGGELFF.

This clone appeared a single time. One end of the junction varies from germline; a read error may be responsible. The chain carries TRBV30 and TRBJ2-4, with D perhaps TRBD2 (6 bases). The V gene's germline CDR1 is GTSNPN and CDR2 SVGIG (reference sequence). The CDR3 loop spans 16 amino acids. CDR3 residues: CAWSDPGLSGGVRRDF. The DNA of the CDR3 is TGTGCCTGGAGTGACCCCGGCTTGTCTGGAGGGGTGAGAAGGGACTTC.

The rearrangement uses TRBV27 and TRBJ1-2, with TRBD1 matching over 9 bases. The germline V gene encodes CDR1 MNHEY and CDR2 SMNVEV (reference sequence). CDR3 length equals 16 residues. V shed 6 bases and J 6 bases; nucleotides not matched to a gene: 14. CDR3 sequence reads: CASSHTPGTGNHGYTF. The CDR3 region has the DNA TGTGCCAGCAGCCATACTCCCGGGACAGGGAACCATGGCTACACCTTC.

The chain carries TRBV6-5 and TRBJ2-5; 9 nucleotides match TRBD2. The CDR3 length is 15 residues. Germline V lookup: CDR1 MNHEY, CDR2 SVGAGI. V shed 1 base and J 3 bases; nucleotides not matched to a gene: 3. The CDR3 sequence: CASSYWAGGEETQYF. The CDR3 DNA follows: TGTGCCAGCAGTTACTGGGCGGGGGGGGAAGAGACCCAGTACTTC.

This chain uses TRBV23-1 with TRBJ1-5; no definite D call. TRBV23-1 has ORF status, its function being uncertain. The V gene lost 6 bases and the J gene lost 2 bases, with 20 bases spanning the gap. The CDR3 extends over 17 amino acids. The CDR3 nucleotides read TGCGCCAGCAGAGTCAAGAGGAGGACCCTAGGCAATCAGCCCCAGCATTTT. As protein: CASRVKRRTLGNQPQHF.

The rearrangement links TRBV9 to TRBJ2-2, with TRBD1 matching over 7 bases. The CDR3 has 16 amino acids. Germline V lookup: CDR1 SGDLS, CDR2 YYNGEE. J was trimmed by 2 bases and V by 4 bases; bases with no gene match: 8. This CDR3 is CASSKSGQINTGELFF. The CDR3 nucleotides read TGTGCCAGCAGCAAGTCGGGACAGATAAACACCGGGGAGCTGTTTTTT.

This clone was seen more than once but under ten times. The rearrangement links TRBV7-6 to TRBJ1-1, with D unresolved. CDR1 is SGHVS and CDR2 is FNYEAQ in the germline V gene. The V end lost 5 bases, the J end lost 6 bases, and 13 bases lay between the germline ends. The length of the CDR3 is 13 residues. In DNA, the CDR3 is TGTGCCAGCAGCGAACCCGAAGCCGCTGAAGCTTTCTTT. Amino acids: CASSEPEAAEAFF.

V is TRBV9 and J is TRBJ2-5; TRBD2 matches at 15 bases. CDR1 and CDR2 (germline): SGDLS, YYNGEE. V gave up 0 bases and J gave up 5 bases; unmatched junction bases: 5. The CDR3 covers 17 residues. The CDR3 DNA follows: TGTGCCAGCAGCGTAGGGACTAGCGGGGGGGCGATTGAGACCCAGTACTTC. The encoded protein is CASSVGTSGGAIETQYF.

The genes are TRBV5-1 and TRBJ1-4, with 7 bases lining up with TRBD1. Germline CDR1 reads SGHRS; CDR2 reads YFSETQ. The CDR3 loop spans 16 amino acids. V lost 4 bases, J lost 1 base, and 7 bases stayed unmatched. The DNA of the CDR3 is TGCGCCAGCAGCCTCACTAGGGACAGAACTAATGAAAAACTGTTTTTT. Translating gives CASSLTRDRTNEKLFF.

The chain recombines TRBV18 with TRBJ1-2; D gene uncertain. The germline V gene encodes CDR1 KGHSH and CDR2 LQKENI. V shed 2 bases and J shed 8 bases, with 12 bases lying between them. The CDR3 is 13 amino acids. CDR3 nucleotides: TGTGCCAGCTCACCATCCGATACCAGGGGCTACACCTTC. Residues: CASSPSDTRGYTF.

This clone was detected only a few times. The rearrangement uses TRBV7-9 and TRBJ2-2, with D perhaps TRBD1 (5 bases). The CDR3 totals 15 residues. Per germline, CDR1 SEHNR and CDR2 FQNEAQ (reference sequence). Trimming stripped 0 bases from V and 6 bases from J, with 11 bases between. The chain's CDR3 is CASSLAGLGPGELFF. CDR3 DNA sequence: TGTGCCAGCAGCTTAGCGGGGCTAGGTCCCGGGGAGCTGTTTTTT.

This clone was recorded once. This rearrangement joins TRBV7-6 to TRBJ1-3; 9 nucleotides match TRBD1. The V gene's germline CDR1 is SGHVS and CDR2 FNYEAQ. Trimming took 5 bases from V and 2 from J; bases not matched to a gene: 4. The length of the CDR3 is 15 residues. For the CDR3, the DNA is TGTGCCAGCAGCAAGGGACAGGGCCCTGGAAACACCATATATTTT. It encodes CASSKGQGPGNTIYF.

This clone was detected a few times. The rearrangement links TRBV27 to TRBJ1-6, with TRBD1 matching over 9 bases. J lost 7 bases, V lost 3 bases, and 1 base had no gene match. In germline, CDR1 is MNHEY, CDR2 SMNVEV (reference sequence). The CDR3 is 14 amino acids. Written as DNA, the CDR3 is TGTGCCAGCAGTTTCGGACAGGGGAATTCACCCCTCCACTTT. Protein sequence: CASSFGQGNSPLHF.

CDR3 DNA sequence: TGTGCCAGCAGCCGGGGACAGGGGGCGGAGACCCAGTACTTC. Its translation is CASSRGQGAETQYF. This chain uses TRBV5-4 with TRBJ2-5; 12 bases match TRBD1. The CDR3 length is 14 residues. Germline values: CDR1 SGHNT, CDR2 YYREEE (reference sequence). V trimming: 4 bases; J trimming: 5 bases; junction bases outside the gene matches: 3.

The V call is TRBV18, the J call TRBJ1-2, with D perhaps TRBD1 (5 bases). This CDR3 contains 13 residues. The germline CDR1 and CDR2 sequences are KGHSH and LQKENI. Trimming took off 0 bases at V and 6 bases at J, with 8 bases between the two ends. For the CDR3, the DNA is TGTGCCAGCTCACCACCGGGGGGAGATGGCTACACCTTC. As protein: CASSPPGGDGYTF.

The chain couples TRBV7-2 to TRBJ1-4, with D unclear. The ends were cut back, 2 bases at V and 5 bases at J, with 6 bases in the middle. The CDR3 runs to 13 residues. CDR1 SGHTA and CDR2 FQGNSA come from the germline V gene. This CDR3 is CASSLRGNEKLFF. In DNA form, the CDR3 reads TGTGCCAGCAGCTTACGCGGGAATGAAAAACTGTTTTTT.